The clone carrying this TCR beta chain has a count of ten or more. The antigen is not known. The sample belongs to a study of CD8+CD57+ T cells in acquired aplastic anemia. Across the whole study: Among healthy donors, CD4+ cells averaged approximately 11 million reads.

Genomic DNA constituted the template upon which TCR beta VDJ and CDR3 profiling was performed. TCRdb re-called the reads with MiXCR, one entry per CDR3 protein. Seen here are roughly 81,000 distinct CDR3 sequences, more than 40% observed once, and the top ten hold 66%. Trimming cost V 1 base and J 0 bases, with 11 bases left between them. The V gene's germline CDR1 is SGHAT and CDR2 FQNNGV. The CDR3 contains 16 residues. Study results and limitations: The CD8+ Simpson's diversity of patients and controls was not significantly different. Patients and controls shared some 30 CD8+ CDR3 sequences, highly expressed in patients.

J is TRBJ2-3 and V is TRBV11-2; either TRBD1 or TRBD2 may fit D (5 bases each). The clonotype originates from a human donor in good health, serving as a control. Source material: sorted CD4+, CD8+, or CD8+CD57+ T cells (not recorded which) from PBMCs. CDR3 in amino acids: CASSLGDGASTDTQYF. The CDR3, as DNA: TGTGCCAGCAGCTTAGGGGACGGGGCTAGCACAGATACGCAGTATTTT.